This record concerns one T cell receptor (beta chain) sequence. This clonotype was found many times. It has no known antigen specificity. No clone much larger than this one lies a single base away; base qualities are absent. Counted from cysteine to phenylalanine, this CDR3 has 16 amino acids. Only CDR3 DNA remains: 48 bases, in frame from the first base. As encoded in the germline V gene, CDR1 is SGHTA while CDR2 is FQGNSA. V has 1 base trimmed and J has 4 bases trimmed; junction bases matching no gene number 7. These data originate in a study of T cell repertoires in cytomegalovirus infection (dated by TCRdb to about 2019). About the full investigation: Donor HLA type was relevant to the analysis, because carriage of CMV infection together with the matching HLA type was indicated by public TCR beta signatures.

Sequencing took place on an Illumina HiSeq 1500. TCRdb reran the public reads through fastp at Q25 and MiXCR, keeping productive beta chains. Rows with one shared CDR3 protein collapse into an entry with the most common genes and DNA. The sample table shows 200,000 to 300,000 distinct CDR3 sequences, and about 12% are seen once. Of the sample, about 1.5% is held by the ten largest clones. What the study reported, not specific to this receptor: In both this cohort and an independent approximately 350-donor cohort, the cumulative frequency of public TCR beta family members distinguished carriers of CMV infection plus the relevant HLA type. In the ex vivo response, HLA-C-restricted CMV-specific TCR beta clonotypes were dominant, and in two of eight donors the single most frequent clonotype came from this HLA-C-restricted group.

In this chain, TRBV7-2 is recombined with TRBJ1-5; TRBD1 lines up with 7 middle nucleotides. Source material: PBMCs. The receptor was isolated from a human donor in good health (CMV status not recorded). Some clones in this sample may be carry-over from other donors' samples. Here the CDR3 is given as CASSLDPGGGNQPQHF. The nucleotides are TGTGCCAGCAGCTTAGATCCAGGGGGGGGGAATCAGCCCCAGCATTTT.